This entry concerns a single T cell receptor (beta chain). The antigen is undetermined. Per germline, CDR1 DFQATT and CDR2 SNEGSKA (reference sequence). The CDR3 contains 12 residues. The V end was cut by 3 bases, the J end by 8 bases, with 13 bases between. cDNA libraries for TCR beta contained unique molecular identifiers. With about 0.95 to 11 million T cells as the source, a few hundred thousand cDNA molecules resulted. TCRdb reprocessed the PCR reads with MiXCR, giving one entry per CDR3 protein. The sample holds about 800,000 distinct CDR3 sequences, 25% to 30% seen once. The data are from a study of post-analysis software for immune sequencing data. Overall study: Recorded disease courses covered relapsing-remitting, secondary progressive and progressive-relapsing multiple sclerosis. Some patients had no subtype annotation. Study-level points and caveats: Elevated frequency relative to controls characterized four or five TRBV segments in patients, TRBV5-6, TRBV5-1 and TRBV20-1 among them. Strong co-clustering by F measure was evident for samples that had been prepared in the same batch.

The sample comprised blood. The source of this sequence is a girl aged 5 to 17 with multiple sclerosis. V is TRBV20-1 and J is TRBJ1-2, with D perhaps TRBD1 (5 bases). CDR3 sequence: CSARGLIGGYTF. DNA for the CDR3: TGCAGTGCTAGGGGGCTTATCGGAGGCTACACCTTC.